This TCR beta chain is drawn from a study of CD8+ T cells in alopecia areata (dated by TCRdb to 2016 to 2019). With respect to the entire study: The treated patients, all with moderate-to-severe alopecia areata, were enrolled in an open-label pilot trial of oral tofacitinib given at 5 to 10 mg twice daily. The SALT score, which quantifies the percentage of affected scalp surface area, was used to measure disease severity in treated patients. Human TCRbeta sequencing covered scalp tissue and sorted CD4+ and CD8+ peripheral blood T cells from patchy and totalis/universalis alopecia areata patients and healthy controls. immunoSEQ multiplex PCR using 35 Vbeta forward primers and 13 Jbeta reverse primers was used to amplify TCRbeta CDR3 regions. Biopsies were taken from tofacitinib-treated patients at baseline and at 4 and 24 weeks of treatment, and a later scalp biopsy was taken in several of the tofacitinib-treated patients. RNA was extracted with the PAXgene miRNA kit for fixed scalp, the miRNeasy kit for PBMCs, and the RNeasy kit for mouse skin. Tofacitinib was given for 6 to 18 months, followed by 6 months of follow-up off drug to assess delayed response and recurrence. The study used high-throughput TCRbeta sequencing to examine T cell clonal expansion in alopecia areata, in both the C3H/HeJ mouse model and human patients. Scalp clonality was compared across normal scalp (n=4), patchy alopecia areata scalp (n=8), and alopecia totalis/universalis scalp (n=8). Summary of the overall study and its limitations: During tofacitinib treatment, many expanded lesional clones stuck around in both scalp and blood, and this persistence may partly explain why relapse happens after treatment is stopped. Compared with mice, TCR sequences shared between patients were less clear, possibly partly because of HLA diversity across the patient population. Tofacitinib significantly decreased scalp clonality and the number of expanded CD8+ clones among the top 100 scalp clones. Because the treated cohort was small and had just a single nonresponder, larger studies are needed to establish links between baseline CD8+ expansion and response. Unlike mouse skin, which is dominated by gammadelta T cells, normal human skin has resident alphabeta T cells that are also sequenced, and this complicates analysis of the scalp TCR repertoire. Compared with normal scalp, lesional scalp, particularly in alopecia totalis/universalis, had higher clonality and more expanded CD8+ clones, which suggests antigenic drive.

Library preparation used the immunoSEQ multiplex PCR assay. For TCR sequencing, RNA was extracted from every sample and reverse transcribed into cDNA to serve as template. SuperScript III was used to make first-strand cDNA, primed with a 2:1 mix of oligo-dT and random hexamers. Amplification bias was assessed with a synthetic immune receptor repertoire, and residual bias was removed computationally. From the authors' description of their analysis: Raw reads were preprocessed to remove errors, and CDR3 was defined by IMGT conventions from the conserved cysteine to phenylalanine. Clonality was computed by normalizing Shannon entropy by log2 of the number of productive unique TCRs and subtracting the result from 1. Scalp TCRbeta sequences were cross-referenced with sorted blood CD4 and CD8 repertoires so that the CD4 or CD8 identity of scalp clones could be inferred. Sourced from immuneACCESS, this table was stored by TCRdb with only in-frame sequences that have V and J called. A share of the clones is absent; for the studies checked, an unresolved V gene accounts for under half, and the remainder has no known explanation. That table furnishes V, J and clone size, whereas the DNA furnished D and trimming. The sample table shows 90,000 to 130,000 clones, and about 60% are seen once. The ten largest account for 9% to 15% of the sample.

Inclusive of the bounding cysteine and phenylalanine, the CDR3 is 15 residues long. The CDR3 DNA has 45 bases and is translated from base 1. At the junction V is shortened by 4 bases and J by 1 base, with 13 bases in between. From the germline V gene, CDR1 is MGHDK and CDR2 is SYGVNS. Comments on this clone: What antigen it recognizes has not been identified. Base qualities were left out, and no much larger clone turns up one base away.

Reading the label with the study, this specimen's time point is: roughly 26 weeks on oral tofacitinib. The treatment or condition label here, explained by the study, means: oral pan-JAK inhibitor, 5-10 mg twice daily. Lesional scalp punch biopsies and peripheral blood were collected from alopecia areata patients. After PBMCs were isolated by density centrifugation and stained for CD3, CD4 and CD8, a FACSAria was used to sort CD4+ and CD8+ T cells. The sample was CD8+ T cells sorted from blood, taken at week 24, from a patient treated with tofacitinib. Recombination linked TRBV25-1 to TRBJ1-1; the D gene assignment is ambiguous. This TCR derives from a human donor with alopecia areata. For the CDR3, the sequence is CASSGPVQGNTEAFF. The nucleotides read TGTGCCAGCAGTGGCCCGGTCCAAGGGAACACTGAAGCTTTCTTT.